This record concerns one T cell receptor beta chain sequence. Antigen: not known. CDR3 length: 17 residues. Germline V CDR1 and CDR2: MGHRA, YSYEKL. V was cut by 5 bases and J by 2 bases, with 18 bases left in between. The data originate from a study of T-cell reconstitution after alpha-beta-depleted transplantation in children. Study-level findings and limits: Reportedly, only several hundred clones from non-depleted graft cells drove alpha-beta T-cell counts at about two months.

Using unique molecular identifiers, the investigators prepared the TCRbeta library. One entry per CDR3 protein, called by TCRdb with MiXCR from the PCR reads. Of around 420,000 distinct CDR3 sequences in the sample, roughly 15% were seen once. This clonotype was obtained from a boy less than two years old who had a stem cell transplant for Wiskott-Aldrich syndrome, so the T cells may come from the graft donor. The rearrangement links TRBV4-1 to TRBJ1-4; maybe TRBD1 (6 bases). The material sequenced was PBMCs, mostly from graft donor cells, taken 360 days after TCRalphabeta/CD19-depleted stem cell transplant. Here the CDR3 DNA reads TGCGCCAGCAGCGGTACAGGGTGGGTAAGGACTAATGAAAAACTGTTTTTT. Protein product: CASSGTGWVRTNEKLFF.